The sequence of this TCR beta chain was determined in a study of beta chain features in type 1 diabetes. Study information: The examined sorted cells totaled 85 million to 120 million across samples.

Expressed TCRB transcripts got sequenced, as all isolated RNA was reverse transcribed. The method was immunoSEQ multiplex PCR; TCRdb's version includes in-frame clones alone and lacks a portion of them. The sample contains 310,000 or so clones, 7.5% to 9% of which appear only once. Study outcomes and limitations: The naive, central memory and Treg TCRB repertoires looked more alike in patients than they did in healthy donors. PCR, the amplification step, might favor shorter templates, equally in patients and controls. cDNA-based sequencing might over-represent cells highly expressing TCR.

Germline CDR1 and CDR2: SNHLY and FYNNEI. CDR3 length: 12 residues. Trimming cost V 6 bases and J 2 bases, with 8 bases left between them. This clone was recorded many times. Its antigen is as yet unknown. The sequenced material came from central memory CD4+ T cells from blood. J is TRBJ2-7 and V is TRBV2, with D unresolved. This TCR was sampled from a woman between 18 and 30 years old in good health. The CDR3 spells CASRSDPYEQYF. The CDR3 DNA reads TGTGCCAGCAGGAGCGACCCCTACGAGCAGTACTTC.